The 24 T cell receptor beta chains listed next were all sequenced from one sample in a study of T-cell memory formation after mild COVID-19. TCRdb independently ran MiXCR on the 5' RACE reads; one entry per CDR3 protein. The table shows about 560,000 distinct CDR3 sequences, with 20% to 25% occurring only once. The material sequenced was PBMCs or a T cell subset sorted from them (not recorded which). The origin of the receptors is an adult woman who had mild COVID-19 (a few samples of this study predate the infection). Cell type and time point are not known.

This clonotype was detected a few times. This chain uses TRBV2 with TRBJ2-7, with D tentatively TRBD1 (5 bases). In germline, CDR1 is SNHLY, CDR2 FYNNEI. V shed 8 bases and J shed 7 bases, with 15 bases lying between them. The CDR3 length is 12 residues. For the CDR3, the DNA is TGTGCCAGCTCACAGGCGTTTGGGGAGCAGTACTTC. This gives the protein CASSQAFGEQYF.

The sample holds a few counts of this clonotype. In nucleotides, the CDR3 is TGTGCCAGCGCGCGTATCGGGAGAACCTACGAGCAGTACTTC. It specifies CASARIGRTYEQYF. This chain uses TRBV3-1 with TRBJ2-7; perhaps TRBD2 as D (6 bases). The V gene's germline CDR1 is LGHDT and CDR2 YNNKEL (reference sequence). CDR3 size: 14 residues. The V and J ends lost 8 bases and 2 bases respectively, with 16 bases between them.

The chain recombines TRBV24-1 with TRBJ2-3, with 10 bases lining up with TRBD1. CDR1 and CDR2 (germline): KGHDR, SFDVKD. The junction had 4 bases not matched to a gene; V was cut back by 1 base and J by 4 bases. The CDR3 is made up of 16 amino acids. The CDR3 sequence: CATSDFQGQGPDTQYF. CDR3 sequence (DNA): TGTGCCACCAGTGATTTTCAGGGACAGGGGCCAGATACGCAGTATTTT.

The chain combines TRBV24-1 with TRBJ1-1; D is ambiguous. V lost 3 bases and J 0 bases, leaving 7 bases between the germline ends. Germline V CDR1 and CDR2: KGHDR, SFDVKD. The CDR3 covers 14 residues. This chain's CDR3 is CATSDPAMNTEAFF. CDR3 sequence (DNA): TGTGCCACCAGTGATCCAGCCATGAACACTGAAGCTTTCTTT.

This clonotype showed up just a few times. V is TRBV29-1 and J is TRBJ2-7; D may be TRBD2 (7 bases). CDR1 and CDR2 from the germline V gene are SQVTM and ANQGSEA. The CDR3 spans 13 residues. V gave up 4 bases and J gave up 2 bases, with 12 bases separating them. The CDR3 DNA reads TGCAGCGTTGGGGAGGGACAACCCTACGAGCAGTACTTC. Protein product: CSVGEGQPYEQYF.

The CDR3 reads CASRPTVVKGGTEAFF. The CDR3 coding sequence is TGTGCCAGCAGGCCAACGGTCGTCAAGGGTGGCACTGAAGCTTTCTTT. The rearrangement links TRBV5-5 to TRBJ1-1; D ambiguous. This CDR3 comprises 16 residues. Trimming shortened V by 5 bases and J by 4 bases, and 21 bases separated the two germline ends. From germline, CDR1 is SGHKS and CDR2 YYEKEE (reference sequence).

This clonotype appeared a few times. The chain couples TRBV6-5 to TRBJ1-2, with 9 bases identical to TRBD1. Germline trimming cut 2 bases from V and 4 bases from J; bases unmatched to any gene: 8. From germline, CDR1 is MNHEY and CDR2 SVGAGI. The CDR3 totals 16 residues. CDR3 nucleotides: TGTGCCAGCAGTTACCGCGGACAGGGGCAAGCCTATGGCTACACCTTC. This encodes CASSYRGQGQAYGYTF.

This clonotype was counted a few times. The J gene is TRBJ1-4, the V gene TRBV11-3, with TRBD1 matching 12 bases. Germline V gives CDR1 SGHNT, CDR2 YENEEA. V lost 5 bases to trimming and J lost 12 bases; unmatched junction nucleotides: 10. The CDR3 sequence is 15 residues long. CDR3 protein: CASSGRGQGARELFF. The CDR3 DNA reads TGTGCCAGCAGCGGTAGGGGACAGGGGGCCCGTGAACTGTTTTTT.

The chain joins TRBV4-3 to TRBJ2-1; 9 positions match TRBD1. With 6 bases clipped from V and 5 bases from J, the junction kept 17 bases outside the gene matches. CDR3 length: 18 residues. Germline CDR1 reads LGHNA; CDR2 reads YSLEER. CDR3 region: CASRPGTGFIGLHNEQFF. In nucleotides, the CDR3 is TGCGCCAGCAGACCCGGGACAGGGTTTATTGGTCTCCACAATGAGCAGTTCTTC.

The rearrangement uses TRBV20-1 and TRBJ1-1, with unresolved D. The V end lost 1 base, the J end lost 6 bases, and 6 bases lay between the germline ends. The CDR3 runs 11 residues. Germline-derived CDR1 and CDR2 are DFQATT and SNEGSKA (reference sequence). CDR3 region: CSARVVPEAFF. Written as DNA, the CDR3 is TGCAGTGCTAGAGTAGTCCCTGAAGCTTTCTTT.

The V gene is TRBV5-5, the J gene TRBJ2-3; 7 positions match TRBD2. J gave up 0 bases and V 0 bases, and 10 bases lay outside the gene matches. CDR3 length: 18 amino acids. From germline, CDR1 is SGHKS and CDR2 YYEKEE (reference sequence). CDR3 loop: CASSLGAGPISSTDTQYF. The CDR3 coding sequence is TGTGCCAGCAGCTTGGGAGCGGGGCCCATTTCTAGCACAGATACGCAGTATTTT.

This clonotype was observed a few times. The CDR3 region is CASTLTTNTEAFF. As DNA, the CDR3 is TGTGCCAGCACCCTCACGACTAACACTGAAGCTTTCTTT. The rearrangement joins TRBV12-3 or TRBV12-4 to TRBJ1-1; D unclear. The ends were cut back, 7 bases at V and 2 bases at J, with 11 bases in the middle. This CDR3 is built from 13 residues.

The V gene is TRBV5-5, the J gene TRBJ1-1, with no clear D. Looked up from germline, CDR1 is SGHKS and CDR2 is YYEKEE (reference sequence). The length of the CDR3 is 14 residues. V was clipped by 2 bases and J by 1 base, with 9 bases between them. The CDR3 here is CASSFLFPNTEAFF. Written as DNA, the CDR3 is TGTGCCAGCAGCTTTCTGTTTCCGAACACTGAAGCTTTCTTT.

Details on this clonotype: A junction end diverges from the germline sequence, so it may reflect a read error. The rearrangement uses TRBV7-7 and TRBJ2-1; TRBD2 matches 10 bases. The CDR3 spans 16 residues. Germline CDR1 and CDR2: SSHAT and FNYEAQ (reference sequence). In nucleotides, the CDR3 is TGTGCTAGCAGTCCAACTAGCGGGGTTTCCTACAATGAGCAGTTCTTC. Protein sequence: CASSPTSGVSYNEQFF.

This clonotype was recorded a few times. The CDR3 sequence is CASSLGVGVNEQFF. The CDR3 DNA reads TGTGCCAGCAGCTTAGGGGTAGGGGTGAATGAGCAGTTCTTC. The V and J genes are TRBV7-6 and TRBJ2-1, with D tentatively TRBD1 (5 bases). The CDR3 has 14 residues. Trimming removed 1 base at V and 7 bases at J, with 11 bases between. In germline, CDR1 is SGHVS, CDR2 FNYEAQ.

This sequence joins TRBV7-7 and TRBJ2-1; no definite D call. This CDR3 is built from 12 residues. Trimming stripped 3 bases from V and 9 bases from J, with 9 bases between. Per the germline V gene, CDR1 is SSHAT and CDR2 is FNYEAQ (reference sequence). In DNA form, the CDR3 reads TGTGCCAGCAGCTTGACTGATGGTGAGCAGTTCTTC. Protein: CASSLTDGEQFF.

The chain carries TRBV15 and TRBJ1-1; no definite D call. Germline V CDR1 and CDR2: LNHNV, YYDKDF (reference sequence). V dropped 0 bases and J dropped 4 bases, with 12 bases sitting between them. CDR3 size: 15 residues. CDR3 sequence (DNA): TGTGCCACCAGCAGAGACTGGGTCGGAGCCACTGAAGCTTTCTTT. It is translated as CATSRDWVGATEAFF.

The chain employs TRBV10-3 and TRBJ1-6, with a possible D match to TRBD1 (5 bases). V gave up 4 bases and J gave up 8 bases, with 12 bases separating them. The CDR3 covers 14 residues. Per germline, CDR1 ENHRY and CDR2 SYGVKD. This CDR3 is CAISVGQGYSPLHF. In nucleotides, the CDR3 is TGTGCCATCAGTGTCGGTCAGGGTTATTCACCCCTCCACTTT.

The J gene is TRBJ1-2, the V gene TRBV3-1; the D is unclear. The CDR3 consists of 14 residues. In germline, CDR1 is LGHDT, CDR2 YNNKEL (reference sequence). V lost 2 bases to trimming and J lost 6 bases, with 13 bases between them. This CDR3 reads CASSQFLQENGYTF. CDR3 bases: TGTGCCAGCAGCCAATTTCTCCAGGAGAATGGCTACACCTTC.

V is TRBV25-1 and J is TRBJ2-1; 11 bases are a match to TRBD2. J lost 0 bases, V lost 1 base, and 5 bases had no gene match. Looked up from germline, CDR1 is MGHDK and CDR2 is SYGVNS. CDR3 length equals 18 residues. The CDR3 DNA sequence: TGTGCCAGCAGTGAATCGACTAGCGGGGCGAGCTCCTACAATGAGCAGTTCTTC. Protein: CASSESTSGASSYNEQFF.

The CDR3 DNA is TGTGCCAGCAACGGAGGGAGTGGCACAGATACGCAGTATTTT. Translation: CASNGGSGTDTQYF. The rearrangement links TRBV6-1 to TRBJ2-3; D is perhaps TRBD2 (6 bases). Trimming pared 7 bases from V and 1 base from J, leaving 12 bases between. The CDR3 contains 14 residues. In germline, CDR1 is MNHNS, CDR2 SASEGT.

This clonotype was seen a few times. V is TRBV12-3 or TRBV12-4 and J is TRBJ2-3; D gene ambiguous. The CDR3 sequence is 13 residues long. The V and J ends lost 7 bases and 6 bases respectively, with 14 bases between them. CDR3 coding DNA: TGTGCCAGCACCTTTGGGATAGGGGATACGCAGTATTTT. It translates to CASTFGIGDTQYF.

The chain has TRBV7-9 and TRBJ1-1, with D possibly being TRBD1 (6 bases). This CDR3 region has 14 residues. Trimming removed 5 bases at V and 4 bases at J, with 14 bases between. Per the germline V gene, CDR1 is SEHNR and CDR2 is FQNEAQ (reference sequence). For the CDR3, the DNA is TGTGCCAGCAGCGCCACAGGGTTGGGCACTGAAGCTTTCTTT. Translating it yields CASSATGLGTEAFF.

Regarding this clonotype: A read error may produce the germline difference seen at one junction end. The chain employs TRBV29-1 and TRBJ1-1; D is perhaps TRBD1 (5 bases). Germline V gene data show CDR1 as SQVTM and CDR2 as ANQGSEA. CDR3 length: 11 amino acids. CDR3 amino acids: CSVIWGGRSGF. The DNA for the CDR3 is TGCAGCGTAATTTGGGGGGGACGTTCGGGCTTT.